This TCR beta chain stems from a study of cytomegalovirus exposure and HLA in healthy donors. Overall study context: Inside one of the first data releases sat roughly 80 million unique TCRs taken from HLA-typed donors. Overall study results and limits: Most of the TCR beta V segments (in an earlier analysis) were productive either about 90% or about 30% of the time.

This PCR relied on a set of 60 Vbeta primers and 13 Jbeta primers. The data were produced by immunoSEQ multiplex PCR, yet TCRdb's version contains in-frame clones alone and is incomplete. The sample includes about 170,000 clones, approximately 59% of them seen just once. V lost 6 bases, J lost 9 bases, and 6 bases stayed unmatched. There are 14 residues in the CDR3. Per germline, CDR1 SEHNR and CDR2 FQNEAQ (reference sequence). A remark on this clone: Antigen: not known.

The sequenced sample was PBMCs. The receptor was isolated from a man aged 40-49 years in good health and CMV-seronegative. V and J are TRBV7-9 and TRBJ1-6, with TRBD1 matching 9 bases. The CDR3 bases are TGTGCCAGCAGTCGGACAGGGGCTGGTTCACCCCTCCACTTT. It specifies CASSRTGAGSPLHF.